The clone carrying this T cell receptor (beta chain) was seen at least ten times. Its target is not known. This entry belongs to a study of blood T cells in healthy people across ages. Study-wide findings and caveats: Lack of knowledge of donor CMV status possibly confounded expanded clonotype changes.

A second PCR of 7 to 11 cycles used a sample-barcoded 5' primer and a J-beta primer mix. Every cDNA molecule bore a tag from a template-switch adaptor containing 12 random nucleotides. TCRdb passed the 5' RACE reads through MiXCR, listing each CDR3 protein once. Of around 1,500,000 distinct CDR3 sequences in the sample, about 40% were seen once. The length of the CDR3 is 11 residues. CDR1 DFQATT and CDR2 SNEGSKA come from the germline V gene (reference sequence). V was clipped by 5 bases and J by 2 bases, with 4 bases between them. Donation came from healthy Caucasian individuals in Russia who were aged 6 to 90. Each sample used at least 6.5 million PBMCs.

This TCR derives from a woman aged 18-29 years in good health. The chain recombines TRBV20-1 with TRBJ2-1; D gene ambiguous. The material sequenced was blood. In DNA form, the CDR3 reads TGCAGTGCTGACACCTACAATGAGCAGTTCTTC. This gives the protein CSADTYNEQFF.